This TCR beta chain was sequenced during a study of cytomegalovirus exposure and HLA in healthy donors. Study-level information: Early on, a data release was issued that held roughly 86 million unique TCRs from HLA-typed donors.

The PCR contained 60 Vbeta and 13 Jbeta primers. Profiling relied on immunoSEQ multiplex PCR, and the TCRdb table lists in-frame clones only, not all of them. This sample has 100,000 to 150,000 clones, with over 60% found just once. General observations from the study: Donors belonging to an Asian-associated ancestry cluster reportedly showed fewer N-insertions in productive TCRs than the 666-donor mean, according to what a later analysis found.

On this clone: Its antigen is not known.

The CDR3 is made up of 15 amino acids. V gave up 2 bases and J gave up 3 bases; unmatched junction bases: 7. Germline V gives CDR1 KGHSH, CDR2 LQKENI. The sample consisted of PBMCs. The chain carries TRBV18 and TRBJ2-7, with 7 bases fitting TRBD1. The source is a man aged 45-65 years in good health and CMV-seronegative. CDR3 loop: CASSPTGTALYEQYV. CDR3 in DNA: TGTGCCAGCTCACCAACCGGGACAGCACTCTACGAGCAGTACGTC.